The rows below give T cell receptor beta chains drawn from one sample of a study. Each CDR3 protein gets one entry after TCRdb re-called the 5' RACE reads with MiXCR. The sample records tens of thousands of distinct CDR3 sequences, around 26% being singletons. Source material: tumor-infiltrating memory CD4+ T cells sorted from the breast tumor. The receptors here all came from a female donor with breast cancer. Each CDR3 is given with its conserved first and last residue. A D gene is named only where the DNA matches it firmly. The listing skips clone size in some rows; elsewhere it reads once, few, many or a size class.

>NA|TRBJ2-2|few|TRBV20-1
CSARLAGNTGELFF
TGCAGTGCTAGACTGGCAGGGAACACCGGGGAGCTGTTTTTT
>NA|TRBJ2-3|many|TRBV7-3
CASSLGSGTDTQYF
TGTGCCAGCAGCTTGGGTAGCGGAACGGATACGCAGTATTTT
>TRBD1|TRBJ2-3|few|TRBV7-2
CASSLLTGGTDTQYF
TGTGCCAGCAGCTTGCTAACAGGGGGCACAGATACGCAGTATTTT
>NA|TRBJ1-2|few|TRBV7-8
CASSLDGANYGYTF
TGTGCCAGCAGCTTAGACGGGGCTAACTATGGCTACACCTTC
>NA|TRBJ2-7|NA|TRBV29-1
CSGIRGLGEQYF
TGCAGCGGAATCCGAGGTTTGGGCGAGCAGTACTTC
>NA|TRBJ2-1|NA|TRBV6-6
CASRLNNEQFF
TGTGCCAGCAGGTTAAACAATGAGCAGTTCTTC
>TRBD1|TRBJ2-5|few|TRBV5-1
CASSFSVGQGSHQETQYF
TGCGCCAGCAGCTTTTCCGTGGGACAGGGGTCCCACCAAGAGACCCAGTACTTC
>TRBD2|TRBJ2-5|NA|TRBV7-6
CASRATSGGPETQYF
TGTGCCAGCAGGGCCACTAGCGGGGGACCGGAGACCCAGTACTTC
>NA|TRBJ1-1|few|TRBV6-1
CASSEPRGGKTEAFF
TGTGCCAGCAGTGAGCCTCGGGGGGGGAAGACTGAAGCTTTCTTT
>NA|TRBJ1-1|few|TRBV3-1
CASSQMTLSHPSNTEAFF
TGTGCCAGCAGCCAAATGACCTTATCTCATCCCTCGAACACTGAAGCTTTCTTT
>NA|TRBJ1-5|few|TRBV10-3
CAISTTAGGGGNQPQHF
TGTGCCATCTCAACGACGGCTGGTGGTGGGGGCAATCAGCCCCAGCATTTT
>NA|TRBJ2-3|few|TRBV7-2
CASSLGWGSDTQYF
TGTGCCAGCAGCCTTGGATGGGGGTCCGATACGCAGTATTTT
>TRBD2|TRBJ2-2|few|TRBV28
CASGGLDTGELYF
TGTGCCTCGGGGGGGTTGGACACCGGGGAGCTGTATTTT
>NA|TRBJ1-1|NA|TRBV7-9
CASREGVRTASTEAFF
TGTGCCAGCAGGGAAGGGGTCCGGACAGCGAGCACTGAAGCTTTCTTT
>TRBD2|TRBJ2-1|NA|TRBV7-2
CASSRTSGSYNEQFF
TGTGCCAGCAGCCGGACTAGCGGGAGCTACAATGAGCAGTTCTTC
>NA|TRBJ1-4|few|TRBV30
CACLTDFNEKLFF
TGTGCCTGTTTGACAGACTTTAATGAAAAACTGTTTTTT
>NA|TRBJ2-7|few|TRBV6-2/TRBV6-3
CASSPIGRSTEQYF
TGTGCCAGCAGCCCCATCGGGAGATCAACCGAGCAGTACTTC
>TRBD1|TRBJ2-1|NA|TRBV7-3
CASSLDRGSIYEQFF
TGTGCCAGCAGCTTGGACAGGGGGTCAATCTATGAGCAGTTCTTC
>NA|TRBJ2-3|few|TRBV7-2
CASSLSNTRDTQYF
TGTGCCAGCAGCTTAAGTAATACGAGAGATACGCAGTATTTT
>TRBD1|TRBJ2-1|NA|TRBV7-3
CASSSDRGGYNEQFF
TGTGCCAGCAGCTCCGACAGGGGCGGGTACAATGAGCAGTTCTTC
>TRBD1|TRBJ2-1|many|TRBV7-3
CASSSQGDNEQFF
TGTGCCAGCAGCTCACAGGGGGACAATGAGCAGTTCTTC
>TRBD1|TRBJ1-5|few|TRBV7-8
CASSLTGSYQPQHF
TGTGCCAGCAGCTTGACAGGGTCATATCAGCCCCAGCATTTT
>NA|TRBJ1-1|NA|TRBV7-9
CASSFILTTEAFF
TGTGCCAGCAGCTTCATACTTACGACTGAAGCTTTCTTT
>NA|TRBJ1-3|once|TRBV7-8
CASSLGGNSGNTIYF
TGTGCCAGCAGCTTAGGAGGCAACTCTGGAAACACCATATATTTT
>TRBD1|TRBJ2-7|few|TRBV7-9
CASSLAPGRGRHEQYF
TGTGCCAGCAGCTTAGCGCCGGGCAGGGGGCGCCACGAGCAGTACTTC
>NA|TRBJ1-1|few|TRBV6-5
CASTRGQNTEAFF
TGTGCCAGCACCCGGGGACAGAACACTGAAGCTTTCTTT
>TRBD1|TRBJ1-4|NA|TRBV4-3
CASSQEPVGTANEKLFF
TGCGCCAGCAGCCAAGAACCCGTCGGGACAGCCAATGAAAAACTGTTTTTT